The 6 T cell receptor beta chains listed next were all sequenced from one sample in a study of Ad26.COV2.S vaccination and SARS-CoV-2 variants. Treatment specified: around 19 received Ad26.COV2.S at low or high dose, single or two shots; roughly 5 received placebo; per-sample allocation not given. Day 63 following the first vaccine or placebo injection was when the samples were taken. The method was immunoSEQ multiplex PCR; TCRdb's version includes in-frame clones alone and lacks a portion of them. Among roughly 380,000 clones listed, 70% to 90% were seen once. The sequencing used peripheral blood, collected in a trial of Ad26.COV2.S vaccine versus placebo. The origin of the receptors is a person aged 18-65 years who received the Ad26.COV2.S COVID-19 vaccine or a placebo.

CDR3 loop: CASSQESGTEAFF. CDR3 sequence (DNA): TGTGCCAGCAGCCAAGAGTCTGGAACTGAAGCTTTCTTT. This chain joins TRBV3-1 (or the pseudogene TRBV3-2) and TRBJ1-1; D is ambiguous. Trimming removed 0 bases from V and 5 bases from J, with 7 bases in between. Germline assignment: CDR1 LGHDT and CDR2 YNNKEL (reference sequence). This CDR3 has 13 amino acids.

Turning to this clone: The same CDR3 also results from other DNA sequences found in this sample. J is TRBJ2-3 and V is TRBV5-4, with TRBD2 matching 12 bases. Germline CDR1 and CDR2: SGHNT and YYREEE (reference sequence). J gave up 0 bases and V 4 bases, and 3 bases lay outside the gene matches. The CDR3 extends over 16 amino acids. CDR3 in DNA: TGTGCCAGCAGCCGTGGACTAGCGGGAAGCACAGATACGCAGTATTTT. Residues: CASSRGLAGSTDTQYF.

The chain has TRBV11-3 and TRBJ2-7; D call uncertain. V dropped 0 bases and J dropped 3 bases, with 3 bases sitting between them. The CDR3 consists of 12 residues. Per the germline V gene, CDR1 is SGHNT and CDR2 is YENEEA. CDR3 protein: CASSLDSYEQYF. The CDR3 nucleotides are TGTGCCAGCAGCTTAGACAGCTACGAGCAGTACTTC.

The chain has TRBV23-1 and TRBJ2-1; 7 bases fit TRBD1. TRBV23-1 is marked as an open reading frame, function uncertain. The CDR3 is made up of 15 amino acids. After removal of 6 bases from V and 6 bases from J, the junction contained 11 bases not matched to a gene. The CDR3 nucleotides read TGCGCCAGCAGCTACCTGAAAGACAGGGCCAATGAGCAGTTCTTC. Translated, it gives CASSYLKDRANEQFF.

This clone was found many times. The J gene is TRBJ2-1, the V gene TRBV18; D unresolved. Germline V lookup: CDR1 KGHSH, CDR2 LQKENI. V gave up 0 bases and J gave up 5 bases, with 2 bases separating them. The CDR3 runs 12 residues. DNA of the CDR3: TGTGCCAGCTCACCACCCCACAATGAGCAGTTCTTC. It translates to CASSPPHNEQFF.

This rearrangement joins TRBV10-3 to TRBJ2-3; no clear D gene. CDR3 length equals 17 residues. CDR1 ENHRY and CDR2 SYGVKD come from the germline V gene. Deletions cut 0 bases from V and 2 bases from J, with 15 bases between. This chain's CDR3 is CAISESSGSQVTDTQYF. CDR3 DNA sequence: TGTGCCATCAGTGAGTCGAGTGGCAGCCAAGTCACAGATACGCAGTATTTT.